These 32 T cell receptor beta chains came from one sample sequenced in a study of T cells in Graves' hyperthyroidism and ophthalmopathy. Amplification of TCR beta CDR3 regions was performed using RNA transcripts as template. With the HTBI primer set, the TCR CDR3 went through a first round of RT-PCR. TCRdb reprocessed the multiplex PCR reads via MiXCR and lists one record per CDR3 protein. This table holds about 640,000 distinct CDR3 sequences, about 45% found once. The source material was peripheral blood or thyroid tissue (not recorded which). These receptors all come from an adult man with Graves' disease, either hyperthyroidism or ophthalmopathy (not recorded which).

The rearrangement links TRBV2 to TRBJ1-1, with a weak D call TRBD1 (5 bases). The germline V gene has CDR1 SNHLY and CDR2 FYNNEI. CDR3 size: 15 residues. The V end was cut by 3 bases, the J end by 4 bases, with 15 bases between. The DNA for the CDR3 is TGTGCCAGCAGTGATTGGGGGGGGAGAGGCACTGAAGCTTTCTTT. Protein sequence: CASSDWGGRGTEAFF.

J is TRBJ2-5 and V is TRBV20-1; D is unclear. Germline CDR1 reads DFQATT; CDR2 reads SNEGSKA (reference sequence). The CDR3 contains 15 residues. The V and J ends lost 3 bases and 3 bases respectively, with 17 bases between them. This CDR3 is CSASISARAKETQYF. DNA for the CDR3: TGCAGTGCTAGTATCTCGGCCCGTGCGAAAGAGACCCAGTACTTC.

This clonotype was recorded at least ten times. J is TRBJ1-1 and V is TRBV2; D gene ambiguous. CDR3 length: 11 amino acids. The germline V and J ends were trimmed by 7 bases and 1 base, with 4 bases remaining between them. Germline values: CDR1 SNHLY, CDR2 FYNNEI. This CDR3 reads CASTPNTEAFF. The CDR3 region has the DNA TGTGCCAGCACCCCGAACACTGAAGCTTTCTTT.

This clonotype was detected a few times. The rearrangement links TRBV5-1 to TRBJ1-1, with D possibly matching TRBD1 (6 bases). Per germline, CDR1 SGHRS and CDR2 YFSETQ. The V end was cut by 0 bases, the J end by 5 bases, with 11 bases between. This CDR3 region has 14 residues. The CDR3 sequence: CASSLEQGGTEAFF. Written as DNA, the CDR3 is TGCGCCAGCAGCTTGGAACAGGGTGGGACTGAAGCTTTCTTT.

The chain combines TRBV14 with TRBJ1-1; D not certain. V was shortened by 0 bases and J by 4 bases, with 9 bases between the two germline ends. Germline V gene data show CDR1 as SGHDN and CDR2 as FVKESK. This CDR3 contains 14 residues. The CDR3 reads CASSQDLRGTEAFF. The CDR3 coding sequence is TGTGCCAGCAGCCAAGATCTCCGGGGCACTGAAGCTTTCTTT.

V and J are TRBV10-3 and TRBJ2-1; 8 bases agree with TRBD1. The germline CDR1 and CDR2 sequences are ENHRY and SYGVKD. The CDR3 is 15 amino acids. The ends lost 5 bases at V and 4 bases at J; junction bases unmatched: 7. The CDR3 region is CAISQTGTGYNEQFF. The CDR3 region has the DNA TGTGCCATCAGTCAAACCGGGACAGGTTACAATGAGCAGTTCTTC.

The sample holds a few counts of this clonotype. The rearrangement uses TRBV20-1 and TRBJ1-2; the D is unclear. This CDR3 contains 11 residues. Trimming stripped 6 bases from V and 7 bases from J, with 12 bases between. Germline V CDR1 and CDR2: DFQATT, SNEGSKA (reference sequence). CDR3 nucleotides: TGCAGTGCAATACCGAGGGCTGGCTACACCTTC. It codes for CSAIPRAGYTF.

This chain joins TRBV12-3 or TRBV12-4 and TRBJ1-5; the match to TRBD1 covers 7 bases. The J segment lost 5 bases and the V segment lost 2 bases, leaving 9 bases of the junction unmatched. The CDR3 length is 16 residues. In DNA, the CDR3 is TGTGCCAGCAGTTTAACGGTGGGGGGACAGCATCAGCCCCAGCATTTT. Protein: CASSLTVGGQHQPQHF.

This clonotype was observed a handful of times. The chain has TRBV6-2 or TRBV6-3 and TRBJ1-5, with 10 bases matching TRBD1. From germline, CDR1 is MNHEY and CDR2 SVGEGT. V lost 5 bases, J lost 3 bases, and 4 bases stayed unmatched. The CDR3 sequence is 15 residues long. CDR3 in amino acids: CASSGGQGNNQPQHF. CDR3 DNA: TGTGCCAGCAGTGGGGGACAGGGGAACAATCAGCCCCAGCATTTT.

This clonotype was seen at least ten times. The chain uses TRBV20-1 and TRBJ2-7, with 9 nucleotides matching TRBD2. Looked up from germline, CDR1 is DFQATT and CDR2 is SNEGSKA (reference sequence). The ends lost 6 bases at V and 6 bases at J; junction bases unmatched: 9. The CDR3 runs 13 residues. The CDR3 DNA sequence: TGCAGTGCGACAGCGGGGGGACGGGGCGAGCAGTACTTC. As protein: CSATAGGRGEQYF.

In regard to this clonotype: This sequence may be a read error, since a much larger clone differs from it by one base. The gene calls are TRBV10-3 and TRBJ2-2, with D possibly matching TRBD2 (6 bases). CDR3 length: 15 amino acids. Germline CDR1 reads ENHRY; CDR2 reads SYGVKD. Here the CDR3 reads CAIRRGPDNTGELSF. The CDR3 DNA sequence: TGTGCCATCAGGCGGGGACCAGACAACACCGGGGAGCTGTCTTTT.

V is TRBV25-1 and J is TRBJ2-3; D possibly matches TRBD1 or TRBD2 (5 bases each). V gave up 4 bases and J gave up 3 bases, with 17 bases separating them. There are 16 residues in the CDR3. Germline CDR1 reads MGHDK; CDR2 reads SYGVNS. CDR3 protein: CASSVDWGSSTDTQYF. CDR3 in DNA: TGTGCCAGCAGTGTGGATTGGGGGTCAAGTACAGATACGCAGTATTTT.

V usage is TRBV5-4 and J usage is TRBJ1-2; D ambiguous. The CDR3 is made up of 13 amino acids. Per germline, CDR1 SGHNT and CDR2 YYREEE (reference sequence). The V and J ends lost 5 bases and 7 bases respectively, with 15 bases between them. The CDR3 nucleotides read TGTGCCAGCAGTTTCGCTCAAGGACGTGGCTACACCTTC. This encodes CASSFAQGRGYTF.

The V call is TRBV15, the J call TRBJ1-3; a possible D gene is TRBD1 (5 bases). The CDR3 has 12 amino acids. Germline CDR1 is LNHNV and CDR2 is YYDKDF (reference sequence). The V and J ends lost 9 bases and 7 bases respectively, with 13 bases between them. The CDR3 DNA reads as TGTGCCACGACGGACGGGGGGAACACCATATATTTT. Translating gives CATTDGGNTIYF.

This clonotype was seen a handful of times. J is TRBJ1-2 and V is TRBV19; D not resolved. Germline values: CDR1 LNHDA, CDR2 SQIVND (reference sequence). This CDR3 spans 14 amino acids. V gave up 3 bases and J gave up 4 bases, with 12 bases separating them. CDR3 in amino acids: CASSIPGSAYGYTF. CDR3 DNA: TGTGCCAGTAGTATTCCGGGGAGCGCCTATGGCTACACCTTC.

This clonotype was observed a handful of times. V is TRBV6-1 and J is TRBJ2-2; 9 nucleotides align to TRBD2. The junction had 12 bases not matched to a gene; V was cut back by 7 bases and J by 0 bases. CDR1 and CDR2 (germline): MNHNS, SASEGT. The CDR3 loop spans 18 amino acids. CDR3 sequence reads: CASTTGLAQRSNTGELFF. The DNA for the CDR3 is TGTGCCAGCACCACGGGACTAGCTCAACGTTCGAACACCGGGGAGCTGTTTTTT.

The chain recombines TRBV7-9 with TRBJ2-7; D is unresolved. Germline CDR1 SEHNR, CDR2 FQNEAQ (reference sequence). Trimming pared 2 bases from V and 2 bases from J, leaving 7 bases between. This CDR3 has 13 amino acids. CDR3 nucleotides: TGTGCCAGCAGCTTAAACAGTCCCTACGAGCAGTACTTC. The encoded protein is CASSLNSPYEQYF.

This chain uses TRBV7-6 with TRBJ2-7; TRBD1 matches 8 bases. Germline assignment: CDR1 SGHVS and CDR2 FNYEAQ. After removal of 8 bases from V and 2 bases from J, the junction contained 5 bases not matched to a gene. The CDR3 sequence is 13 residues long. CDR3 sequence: CASRGQAAYEQYF. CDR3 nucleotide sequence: TGTGCCAGCCGGGGACAGGCTGCCTACGAGCAGTACTTC.

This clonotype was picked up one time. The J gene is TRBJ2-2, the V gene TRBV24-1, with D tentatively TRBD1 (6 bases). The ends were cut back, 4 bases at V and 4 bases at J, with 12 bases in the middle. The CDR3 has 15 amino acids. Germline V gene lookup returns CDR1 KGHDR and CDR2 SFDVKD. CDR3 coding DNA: TGTGCCACCAGTGACGACAACAGGGCCACCGGGGAGCTGTTTTTT. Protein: CATSDDNRATGELFF.

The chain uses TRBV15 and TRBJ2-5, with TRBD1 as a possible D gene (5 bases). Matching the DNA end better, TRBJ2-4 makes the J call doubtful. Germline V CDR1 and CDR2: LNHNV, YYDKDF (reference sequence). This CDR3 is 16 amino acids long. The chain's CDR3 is CATSRDRAVGKNIQYF. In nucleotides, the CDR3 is TGTGCCACCAGCAGAGACAGGGCTGTGGGCAAAAACATTCAGTACTTC.

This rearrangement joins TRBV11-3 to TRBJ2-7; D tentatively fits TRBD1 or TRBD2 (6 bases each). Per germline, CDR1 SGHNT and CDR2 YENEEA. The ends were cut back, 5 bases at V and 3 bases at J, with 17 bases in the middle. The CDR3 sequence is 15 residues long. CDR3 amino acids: CASSKGPGALYEQYF. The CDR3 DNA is TGTGCCAGCAGCAAAGGACCGGGGGCTCTCTACGAGCAGTACTTC.

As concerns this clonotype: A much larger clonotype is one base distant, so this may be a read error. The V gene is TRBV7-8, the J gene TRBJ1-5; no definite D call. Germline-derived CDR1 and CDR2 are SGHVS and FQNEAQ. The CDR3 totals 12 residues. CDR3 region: CANSFEVGPQHF. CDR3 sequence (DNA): TGTGCCAACAGCTTCGAAGTGGGGCCCCAGCATTTT.

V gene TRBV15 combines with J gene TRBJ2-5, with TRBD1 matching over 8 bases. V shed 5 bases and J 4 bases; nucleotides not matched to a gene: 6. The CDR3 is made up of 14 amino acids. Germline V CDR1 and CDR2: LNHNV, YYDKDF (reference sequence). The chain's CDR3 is CATSGDRGGETQYF. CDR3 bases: TGTGCCACCAGCGGCGACAGGGGTGGAGAGACCCAGTACTTC.

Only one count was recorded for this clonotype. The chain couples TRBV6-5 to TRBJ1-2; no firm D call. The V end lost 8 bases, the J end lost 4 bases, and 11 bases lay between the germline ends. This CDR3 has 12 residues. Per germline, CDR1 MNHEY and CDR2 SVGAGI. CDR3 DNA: TGTGCCAGCGGGCGGGCCTCCTATGGCTACACCTTC. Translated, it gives CASGRASYGYTF.

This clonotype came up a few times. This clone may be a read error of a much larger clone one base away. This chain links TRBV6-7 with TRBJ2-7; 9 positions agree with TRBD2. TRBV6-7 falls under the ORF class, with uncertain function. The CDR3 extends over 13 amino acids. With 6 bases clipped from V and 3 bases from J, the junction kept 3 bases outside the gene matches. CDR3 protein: CASRAGGDYEQYF. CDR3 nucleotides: TGTGCCAGCAGGGCGGGGGGGGACTACGAGCAGTACTTC.

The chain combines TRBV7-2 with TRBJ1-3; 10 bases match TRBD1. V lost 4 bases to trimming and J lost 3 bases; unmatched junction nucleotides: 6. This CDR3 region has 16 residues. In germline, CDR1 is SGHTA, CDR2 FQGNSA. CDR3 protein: CASSSPGQGIGNTIYF. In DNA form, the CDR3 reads TGTGCCAGCAGCTCGCCGGGACAGGGGATTGGAAACACCATATATTTT.

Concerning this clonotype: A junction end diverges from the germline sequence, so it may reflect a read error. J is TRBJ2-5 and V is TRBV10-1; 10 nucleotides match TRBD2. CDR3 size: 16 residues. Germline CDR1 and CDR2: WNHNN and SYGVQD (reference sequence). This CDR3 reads CAISEGSGRSGETQYF. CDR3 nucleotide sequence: TGTGCCATCAGTGAGGGTAGCGGGAGGTCGGGGGAGACCCAGTACTTC.

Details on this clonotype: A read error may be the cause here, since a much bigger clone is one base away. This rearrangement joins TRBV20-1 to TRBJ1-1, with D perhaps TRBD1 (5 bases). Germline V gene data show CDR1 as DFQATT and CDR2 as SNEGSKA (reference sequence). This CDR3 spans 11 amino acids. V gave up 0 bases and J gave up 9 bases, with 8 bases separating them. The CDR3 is CSAREGRQAFF. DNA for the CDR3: TGCAGTGCTAGAGAGGGACGGCAAGCTTTCTTT.

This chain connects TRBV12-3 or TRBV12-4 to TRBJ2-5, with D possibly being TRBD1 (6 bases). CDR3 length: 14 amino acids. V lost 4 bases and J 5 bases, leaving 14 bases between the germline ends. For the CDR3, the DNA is TGTGCCAGCAGTTCCGACAGGTCGCTCGAGACCCAGTACTTC. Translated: CASSSDRSLETQYF.

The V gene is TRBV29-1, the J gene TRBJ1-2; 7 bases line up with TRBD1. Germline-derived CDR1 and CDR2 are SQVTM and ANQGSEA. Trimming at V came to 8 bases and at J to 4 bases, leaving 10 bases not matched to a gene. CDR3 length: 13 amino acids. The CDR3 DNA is TGCAGCTCCTATGACAGGGTGGGCTATGGCTACACCTTC. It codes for CSSYDRVGYGYTF.

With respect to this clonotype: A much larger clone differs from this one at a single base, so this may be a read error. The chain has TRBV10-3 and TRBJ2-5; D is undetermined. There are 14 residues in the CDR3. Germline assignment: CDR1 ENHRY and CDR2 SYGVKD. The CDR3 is CAISESGNQGTQYF. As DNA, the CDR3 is TGTGCCATCAGTGAGTCCGGAAACCAAGGGACCCAGTACTTC.

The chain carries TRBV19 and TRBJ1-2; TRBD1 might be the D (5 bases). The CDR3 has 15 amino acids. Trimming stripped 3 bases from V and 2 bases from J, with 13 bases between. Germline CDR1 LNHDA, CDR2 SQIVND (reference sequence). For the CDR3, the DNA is TGTGCCAGTAGTATTGTCCTGGGACCGAACTATGGCTACACCTTC. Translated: CASSIVLGPNYGYTF.